One TCR beta chain is described in this entry. A second PCR of 7 to 11 cycles used a sample-barcoded 5' primer and a J-beta primer mix. Every single cDNA molecule received a tag from a template-switch adaptor with 12 random nucleotides. Via MiXCR, TCRdb re-called the 5' RACE reads, giving one row per CDR3 protein. The table shows roughly 1 million distinct CDR3 sequences, with approximately 26% occurring only once. These data belong to a study of blood T cells in healthy people across ages. The CDR3 contains 14 residues. The V and J ends lost 5 bases and 0 bases respectively, with 10 bases between them. Germline assignment: CDR1 DFQATT and CDR2 SNEGSKA (reference sequence). This same sample was also part of a study on T cells of mothers and their children. That work states: Each donor was one of three healthy Caucasian mothers or one of their six children. The overlap seen between related mothers and children slightly exceeded that of unrelated pairs, though not significantly.

Material for sequencing was blood. J is TRBJ1-4 and V is TRBV20-1; D ambiguous. The clonotype comes from a girl aged 2 to 9 in good health. The CDR3 DNA reads as TGCAGTGCTGCTCGGCCCGCAACTAATGAAAAACTGTTTTTT. This sequence encodes CSAARPATNEKLFF.